The 28 T cell receptor beta chains presented below share a single source sample, sequenced in a study of identical twins. One entry per CDR3 protein, called by TCRdb with MiXCR from the 5' RACE reads. Of fewer than 450,000 distinct CDR3 sequences in the sample, 9% were seen once. The material sequenced was naive T cells sorted from blood. The receptors originated from a woman aged 45-59 years in good health.

This clonotype appeared many times. J is TRBJ2-2 and V is TRBV20-1; 7 bases line up with TRBD2. V lost 3 bases, J lost 4 bases, and 11 bases stayed unmatched. CDR1 and CDR2 from the germline V gene are DFQATT and SNEGSKA (reference sequence). The CDR3 sequence is 16 residues long. The CDR3 DNA follows: TGCAGTGCTAGGAAGGGAGCGGGATTGGGCACCGGGGAGCTGTTTTTT. It translates to CSARKGAGLGTGELFF.

The rearrangement links TRBV9 to TRBJ2-2, with D maybe TRBD2 (7 bases). The germline CDR1 and CDR2 sequences are SGDLS and YYNGEE. Trimming left V 0 bases short and J 3 bases short, with 15 bases between. CDR3 length: 17 amino acids. The CDR3 nucleotides read TGTGCCAGCAGCGTAGAGGGGGGGACACTTTACACCGGGGAGCTGTTTTTT. This encodes CASSVEGGTLYTGELFF.

This clonotype was seen a handful of times. V usage is TRBV6-6 and J usage is TRBJ2-7; TRBD2 aligns across 10 bases. V was clipped by 3 bases and J by 3 bases; unmatched bases: 5. Germline V gene data show CDR1 as MNHNY and CDR2 as SVGAGI (reference sequence). The CDR3 has 15 residues. Written as DNA, the CDR3 is TGTGCCAGCAGTTATAGCGGGAGGTCACTCTACGAGCAGTACGTC. Translation: CASSYSGRSLYEQYV.

This clonotype came up a few times. J is TRBJ1-5 and V is TRBV6-1; no clear D. Germline V CDR1 and CDR2: MNHNS, SASEGT. V was clipped by 7 bases and J by 0 bases, with 7 bases between them. This CDR3 contains 13 residues. As DNA, the CDR3 is TGTGCCAGCACCGGATATAGCAATCAGCCCCAGCATTTT. It yields the protein CASTGYSNQPQHF.

At least ten counts were recorded for this clonotype. This rearrangement joins TRBV12-3 or TRBV12-4 to TRBJ2-7; D unclear. This CDR3 is 12 amino acids long. Between the trimmed V and J ends, which lost 4 bases and 0 bases, there was a span of 4 bases. This CDR3 is CASSYSSYEQYF. Written as DNA, the CDR3 is TGTGCCAGCAGTTATTCCTCCTACGAGCAGTACTTC.

The chain links TRBV3-1 to TRBJ2-1, with 9 bases that match TRBD1. The V segment lost 4 bases and the J segment 7 bases; nucleotides outside the gene matches: 5. CDR3 length equals 14 residues. The germline V gene has CDR1 LGHDT and CDR2 YNNKEL (reference sequence). CDR3 sequence (DNA): TGTGCCAGCAGCCTTCAACAGGGGGCAAATGAGCAGTTCTTC. Its translation: CASSLQQGANEQFF.

The rearrangement joins TRBV5-1 to TRBJ2-1; no clear D. CDR3 length equals 14 residues. V was pared by 4 bases and J by 4 bases, with 12 bases between. In germline, CDR1 is SGHRS, CDR2 YFSETQ. The CDR3 spells CASSPSPDYNEQFF. CDR3 bases: TGCGCCAGCAGCCCATCCCCGGATTACAATGAGCAGTTCTTC.

This clonotype was seen at least ten times. V is TRBV29-1 and J is TRBJ2-4, with D perhaps matching TRBD2 (6 bases). With 3 bases removed from V and 7 bases from J, the gap between germline ends came to 13 bases. The germline gives CDR1 SQVTM, CDR2 ANQGSEA. This CDR3 is built from 13 residues. Written as DNA, the CDR3 is TGCAGCGTTGACGGGGGTGGGGGGAACATTCAGTACTTC. Its protein product is CSVDGGGGNIQYF.

The rearrangement joins TRBV29-1 to TRBJ2-3; the D gene is possibly TRBD1 (5 bases). Germline-derived CDR1 and CDR2 are SQVTM and ANQGSEA. Trimming cost V 2 bases and J 4 bases, with 10 bases left between them. CDR3 size: 13 residues. DNA of the CDR3: TGCAGCGTTGAACCTCAGGGCTCAGATACGCAGTATTTT. Translated, it gives CSVEPQGSDTQYF.

The gene calls are TRBV5-1 and TRBJ2-1, with 8 bases identical to TRBD2. CDR3 length: 16 residues. Trimming removed 6 bases from V and 2 bases from J; junction bases left unmatched: 10. Germline-derived CDR1 and CDR2 are SGHRS and YFSETQ. The DNA of the CDR3 is TGCGCCAGCACCGTCGGCGCGGGAGGAGCCTACAATGAGCAGTTCTTC. It yields the protein CASTVGAGGAYNEQFF.

This clonotype was seen at least ten times. CDR3 nucleotides: TGCAGCGTTGAAGAGGGGATGAACACTGAAGCTTTCTTT. It yields the protein CSVEEGMNTEAFF. The rearrangement links TRBV29-1 to TRBJ1-1; D remains ambiguous. The CDR3 is 13 residues long. Germline CDR1 and CDR2: SQVTM and ANQGSEA. Trimming took 0 bases from V and 0 from J, leaving 5 bases between them.

There are many counts of this clonotype. The chain employs TRBV10-3 and TRBJ2-4; 9 bases align to TRBD2. V was pared by 0 bases and J by 0 bases, with 6 bases of the junction left unmatched. There are 18 residues in the CDR3. Germline CDR1 ENHRY, CDR2 SYGVKD. The CDR3 is CAISESIAGDLAKNIQYF. The DNA of the CDR3 is TGTGCCATCAGTGAGTCAATAGCGGGAGATCTAGCCAAAAACATTCAGTACTTC.

The rearrangement links TRBV7-6 to TRBJ2-1, with 10 bases lining up with TRBD2. The CDR3 length is 15 residues. With V trimmed by 2 bases and J by 9 bases, 7 bases remained unmatched. Germline CDR1 is SGHVS and CDR2 is FNYEAQ. The CDR3, as DNA: TGTGCCAGCAGCTTAAGGGGGACTAGCGATCGTGAGCAGTTCTTC. It is translated as CASSLRGTSDREQFF.

The chain carries TRBV10-3 and TRBJ2-6; D is undetermined. CDR3 size: 14 residues. Germline V gene lookup returns CDR1 ENHRY and CDR2 SYGVKD. Trimming shortened V by 5 bases and J by 0 bases, and 5 bases separated the two germline ends. The CDR3 sequence: CAISSDSGANVLTF. The CDR3 nucleotides read TGTGCCATCAGTTCGGACTCTGGGGCCAACGTCCTGACTTTC.

This clonotype was counted many times. The V call is TRBV28, the J call TRBJ1-1, with D perhaps matching TRBD1 (5 bases). CDR1 is MDHEN, CDR2 SYDVKM, per germline. The CDR3 has 14 residues. V was clipped by 5 bases and J by 3 bases, with 13 bases between them. CDR3 loop: CASSGGVEDTEAFF. The CDR3 bases are TGTGCCAGCAGTGGAGGGGTTGAGGACACTGAAGCTTTCTTT.

The chain combines TRBV4-1 with TRBJ1-2; D unresolved. This CDR3 contains 15 residues. V lost 4 bases and J 10 bases, leaving 22 bases between the germline ends. Germline V gene data show CDR1 as MGHRA and CDR2 as YSYEKL. The CDR3 bases are TGCGCCAGCAGCCCGAACCCGACTCCCGGAGTTGACTACACCTTC. Protein product: CASSPNPTPGVDYTF.

The genes are TRBV6-6 and TRBJ2-1; 9 bases line up with TRBD1. Per the germline V gene, CDR1 is MNHNY and CDR2 is SVGAGI (reference sequence). Losses at the gene ends were 6 bases for V and 3 bases for J; bases not matched to a gene: 6. This CDR3 comprises 15 residues. In DNA form, the CDR3 reads TGTGCCAGCAGCGCCGGGACAGGGTACTACAATGAGCAGTTCTTC. This encodes CASSAGTGYYNEQFF.

At least ten counts were recorded for this clonotype. The rearrangement joins TRBV5-1 to TRBJ1-4, with TRBD1 matching 9 bases. The CDR3 is made up of 15 amino acids. Losses at the gene ends were 0 bases for V and 7 bases for J; bases not matched to a gene: 4. CDR1 and CDR2 from the germline V gene are SGHRS and YFSETQ. CDR3 sequence (DNA): TGCGCCAGCAGCTTGGCCGGGACAGGGAGTGAAAAACTGTTTTTT. Translation gives CASSLAGTGSEKLFF.

This clonotype came up a few times. This chain links TRBV5-6 with TRBJ1-5, with D maybe TRBD1 (6 bases). The CDR3 loop spans 15 amino acids. V was clipped by 0 bases and J by 4 bases, with 11 bases between them. The germline V gene has CDR1 SGHDT and CDR2 YYEEEE. CDR3 sequence: CASSLADRQNQPQHF. In DNA form, the CDR3 reads TGTGCCAGCAGCTTGGCCGACAGGCAAAATCAGCCCCAGCATTTT.

This clonotype was seen a few times. The J gene is TRBJ2-1, the V gene TRBV6-2 or TRBV6-3, with 7 bases identical to TRBD2. The CDR3 length is 17 residues. Germline CDR1 MNHEY, CDR2 SVGEGT. J was trimmed by 2 bases and V by 0 bases; bases with no gene match: 7. Written as DNA, the CDR3 is TGTGCCAGCAGTTACTCGAGAGCGGCGGGGGCCTACAATGAGCAGTTCTTC. It encodes CASSYSRAAGAYNEQFF.

This clonotype was seen repeatedly, ten times or more. The chain recombines TRBV5-1 with TRBJ2-3, with D perhaps matching TRBD1 (5 bases). The CDR3 sequence is 19 residues long. Germline values: CDR1 SGHRS, CDR2 YFSETQ. V lost 4 bases to trimming and J lost 1 base, with 25 bases between them. The CDR3 is CASSISTRPSGYRTDTQYF. CDR3 nucleotides: TGCGCCAGCAGCATTTCGACCCGACCGTCAGGGTATCGCACAGATACGCAGTATTTT.

The chain is built from TRBV27 and TRBJ2-3; 10 positions match TRBD1. Germline lookup yields CDR1 MNHEY and CDR2 SMNVEV (reference sequence). The CDR3 has 19 amino acids. With 5 bases clipped from V and 1 base from J, the junction kept 15 bases outside the gene matches. CDR3 in amino acids: CASSHTGTGVYWGTDTQYF. In nucleotides, the CDR3 is TGTGCCAGCAGTCACACCGGGACAGGGGTTTATTGGGGCACAGATACGCAGTATTTT.

There are a few counts of this clonotype. This sequence joins TRBV20-1 and TRBJ2-3; D is uncertain. The germline V and J ends were trimmed by 6 bases and 6 bases, with 16 bases remaining between them. CDR1 and CDR2 (germline): DFQATT, SNEGSKA (reference sequence). This CDR3 is 13 amino acids long. The CDR3 DNA is TGCAGTGCCAACGCCGGGCACCGCGATACGCAGTATTTT. Protein sequence: CSANAGHRDTQYF.

This clonotype was picked up a small number of times. V and J are TRBV7-9 and TRBJ2-3, with 9 bases lining up with TRBD2. CDR1 and CDR2 from the germline V gene are SEHNR and FQNEAQ (reference sequence). After removal of 4 bases from V and 2 bases from J, the junction contained 4 bases not matched to a gene. This CDR3 has 15 amino acids. The CDR3 loop is CASSSSGTNTDTQYF. DNA of the CDR3: TGTGCCAGCAGCTCTAGCGGGACTAACACAGATACGCAGTATTTT.

Many counts were recorded for this clonotype. This sequence joins TRBV9 and TRBJ2-2; D is uncertain. CDR1 SGDLS and CDR2 YYNGEE come from the germline V gene. The CDR3 is made up of 12 amino acids. V was trimmed by 0 bases and J by 5 bases, leaving 2 bases between them. CDR3 DNA sequence: TGTGCCAGCAGCGTAGTTACCGGGGAGCTGTTTTTT. It is translated as CASSVVTGELFF.

This clonotype was counted at least ten times. V usage is TRBV5-1 and J usage is TRBJ2-1; D unresolved. The V gene lost 0 bases and the J gene lost 0 bases, with 10 bases spanning the gap. Germline lookup yields CDR1 SGHRS and CDR2 YFSETQ. The CDR3 runs 16 residues. CDR3 sequence: CASSLDGAISYNEQFF. The CDR3 region has the DNA TGCGCCAGCAGCTTGGATGGAGCTATCTCCTACAATGAGCAGTTCTTC.

This clonotype has just a few counts. The chain has TRBV6-1 and TRBJ2-1; TRBD1 or TRBD2 may be the D gene (5 bases each). Between the trimmed V and J ends, which lost 3 bases and 1 base, there was a span of 19 bases. The CDR3 contains 18 residues. Germline CDR1 is MNHNS and CDR2 is SASEGT. Here the CDR3 DNA reads TGTGCCAGCAGTGACGTTATTATCCGGGACCGATCCTACAATGAGCAGTTCTTC. Its protein product is CASSDVIIRDRSYNEQFF.

This clonotype occurred many times. The chain employs TRBV5-1 and TRBJ2-2; D is uncertain. CDR3 length equals 13 residues. Germline CDR1 SGHRS, CDR2 YFSETQ. Trimming stripped 1 base from V and 6 bases from J, with 7 bases between. DNA for the CDR3: TGCGCCAGCAGCTTGAGTTCCTCCGGGGAGCTGTTTTTT. Amino acid sequence: CASSLSSSGELFF.